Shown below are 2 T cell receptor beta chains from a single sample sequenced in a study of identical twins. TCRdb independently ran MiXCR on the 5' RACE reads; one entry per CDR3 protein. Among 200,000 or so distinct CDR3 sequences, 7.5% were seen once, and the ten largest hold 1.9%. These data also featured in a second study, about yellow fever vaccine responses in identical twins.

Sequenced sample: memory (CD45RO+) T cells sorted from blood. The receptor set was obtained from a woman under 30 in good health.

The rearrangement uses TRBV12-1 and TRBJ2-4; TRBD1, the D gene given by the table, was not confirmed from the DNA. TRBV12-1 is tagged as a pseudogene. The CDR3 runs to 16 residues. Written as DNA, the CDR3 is TGTGCCAGCAGCTTTGCGCCCAGGGACAGAAAAAACATTCAGTACTTC. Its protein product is CASSFAPRDRKNIQYF.

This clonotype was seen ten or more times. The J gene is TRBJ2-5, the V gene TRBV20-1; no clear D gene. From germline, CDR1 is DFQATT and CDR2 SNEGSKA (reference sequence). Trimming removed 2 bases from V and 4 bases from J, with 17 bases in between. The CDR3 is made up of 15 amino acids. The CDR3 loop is CSARYPPVSGETQYF. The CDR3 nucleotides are TGCAGTGCTAGATATCCCCCCGTTTCAGGAGAGACCCAGTACTTC.